The present T cell receptor (beta chain) was sequenced within a study of T cell responses to AZD1222 COVID-19 vaccine. Note on this clone: Its antigen is unidentified.

Germline-derived CDR1 and CDR2 are GTSNPN and SVGIG (reference sequence). V lost 5 bases to trimming and J lost 4 bases, with 15 bases between them. The CDR3 has 13 residues. The method was immunoSEQ multiplex PCR; TCRdb's version includes in-frame clones alone and lacks a portion of them. The table records 150,000 to 200,000 clones, about 93% of them present only once. Study results and caveats: Possibly, clonal diversity was underestimated; donors were largely white British and included more females. Repertoire sampling was restricted to post-peak T cell response timepoints. CD4 TCRs linked to vaccination spanned spike, dominating at 160-218 and 743-854.

The TCR originated in an adult in good health. The specimen comprised peripheral blood, sampled on day 0 of AZD1222 vaccination. The chain joins TRBV30 to TRBJ2-7; D possibly corresponds to TRBD1 (5 bases). The CDR3 coding sequence is TGTGCCTGGTCGTTCGACAGCTCTTACGAGCAGTACTTC. Translated: CAWSFDSSYEQYF.